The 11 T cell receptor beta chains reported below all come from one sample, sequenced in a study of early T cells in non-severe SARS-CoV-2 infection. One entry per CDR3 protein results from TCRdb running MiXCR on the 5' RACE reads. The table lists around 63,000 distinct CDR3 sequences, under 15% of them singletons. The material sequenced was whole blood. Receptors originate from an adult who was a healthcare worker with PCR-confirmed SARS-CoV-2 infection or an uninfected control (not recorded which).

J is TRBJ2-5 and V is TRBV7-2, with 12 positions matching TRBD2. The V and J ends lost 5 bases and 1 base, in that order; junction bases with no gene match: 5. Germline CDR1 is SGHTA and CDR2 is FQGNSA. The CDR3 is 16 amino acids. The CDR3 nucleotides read TGTGCCAGCAGCGTCAGACTAGCGGGGGCCCAAGAGACCCAGTACTTC. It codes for CASSVRLAGAQETQYF. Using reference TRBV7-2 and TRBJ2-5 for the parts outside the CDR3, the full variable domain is GAGVSQSPSNKVTEKGKDVELRCDPISGHTALYWYRQSLGQGLEFLIYFQGNSAPDKSGLPSDRFSAERTGGSVSTLTIQRTQQEDSAVYLCASSVRLAGAQETQYFGPGTRLLVL.

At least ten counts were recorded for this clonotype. This chain's CDR3 is CASSGRTGGGYTF. CDR3 sequence (DNA): TGTGCCAGCAGCGGGCGGACAGGGGGAGGCTACACCTTC. V gene TRBV7-8 combines with J gene TRBJ1-2; TRBD1 matches at 10 bases. The ends lost 5 bases at V and 8 bases at J; junction bases unmatched: 5. Per germline, CDR1 SGHVS and CDR2 FQNEAQ. The CDR3 is made up of 13 amino acids.

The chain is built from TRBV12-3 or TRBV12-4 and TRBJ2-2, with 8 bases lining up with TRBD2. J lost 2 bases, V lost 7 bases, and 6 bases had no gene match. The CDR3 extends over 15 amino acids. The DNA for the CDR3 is TGTGCCAGCACCAGAGCGGGGGCTAACACCGGGGAGCTGTTTTTT. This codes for CASTRAGANTGELFF.

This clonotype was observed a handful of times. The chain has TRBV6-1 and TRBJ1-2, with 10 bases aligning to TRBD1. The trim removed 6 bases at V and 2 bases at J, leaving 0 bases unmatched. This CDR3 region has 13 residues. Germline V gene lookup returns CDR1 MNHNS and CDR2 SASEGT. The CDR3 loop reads CASRGQGNYGYTF. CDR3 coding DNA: TGTGCCAGCAGGGGACAGGGGAACTATGGCTACACCTTC.

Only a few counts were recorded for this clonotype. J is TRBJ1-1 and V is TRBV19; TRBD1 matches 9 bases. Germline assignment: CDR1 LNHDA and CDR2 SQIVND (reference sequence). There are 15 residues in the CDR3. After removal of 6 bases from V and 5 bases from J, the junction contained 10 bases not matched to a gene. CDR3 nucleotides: TGTGCCAGTAGGCAACCCGGGACAGGGTATACTGAAGCTTTCTTT. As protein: CASRQPGTGYTEAFF.

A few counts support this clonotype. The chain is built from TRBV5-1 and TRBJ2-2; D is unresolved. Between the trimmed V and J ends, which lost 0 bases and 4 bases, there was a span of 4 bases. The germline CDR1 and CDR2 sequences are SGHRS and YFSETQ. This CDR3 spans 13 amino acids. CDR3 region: CASSLEPTGELFF. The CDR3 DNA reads TGCGCCAGCAGCTTGGAGCCCACCGGGGAGCTGTTTTTT.

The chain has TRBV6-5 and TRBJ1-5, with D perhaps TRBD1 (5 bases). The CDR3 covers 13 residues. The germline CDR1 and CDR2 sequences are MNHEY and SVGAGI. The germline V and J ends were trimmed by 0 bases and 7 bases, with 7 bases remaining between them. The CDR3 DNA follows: TGTGCCAGCAGTTACTCTGGACAACAGCCCCAGCATTTT. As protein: CASSYSGQQPQHF.

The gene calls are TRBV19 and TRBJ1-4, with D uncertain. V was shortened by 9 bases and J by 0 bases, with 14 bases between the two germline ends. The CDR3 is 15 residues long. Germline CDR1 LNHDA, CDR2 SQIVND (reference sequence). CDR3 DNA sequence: TGTGCCAGCAATGAGGGAACTGCAACTAATGAAAAACTGTTTTTT. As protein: CASNEGTATNEKLFF.

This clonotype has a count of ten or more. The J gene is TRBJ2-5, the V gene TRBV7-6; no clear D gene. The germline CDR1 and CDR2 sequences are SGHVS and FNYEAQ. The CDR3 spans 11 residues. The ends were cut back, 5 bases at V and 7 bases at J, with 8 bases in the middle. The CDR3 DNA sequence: TGTGCCAGCAGCGTCGAAGGGACCCAGTACTTC. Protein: CASSVEGTQYF.

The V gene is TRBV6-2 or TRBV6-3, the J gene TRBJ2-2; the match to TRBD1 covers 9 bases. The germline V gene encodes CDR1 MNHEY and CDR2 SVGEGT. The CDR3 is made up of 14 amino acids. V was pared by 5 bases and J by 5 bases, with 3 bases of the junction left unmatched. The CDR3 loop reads CASSLQGATGELFF. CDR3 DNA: TGTGCCAGCAGTCTACAGGGGGCAACCGGGGAGCTGTTTTTT.

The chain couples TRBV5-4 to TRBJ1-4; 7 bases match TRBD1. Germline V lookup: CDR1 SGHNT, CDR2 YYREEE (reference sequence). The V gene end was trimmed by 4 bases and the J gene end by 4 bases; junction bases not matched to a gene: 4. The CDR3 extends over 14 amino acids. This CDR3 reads CASSAGTVNEKLFF. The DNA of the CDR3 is TGTGCCAGCAGCGCCGGGACAGTTAATGAAAAACTGTTTTTT.